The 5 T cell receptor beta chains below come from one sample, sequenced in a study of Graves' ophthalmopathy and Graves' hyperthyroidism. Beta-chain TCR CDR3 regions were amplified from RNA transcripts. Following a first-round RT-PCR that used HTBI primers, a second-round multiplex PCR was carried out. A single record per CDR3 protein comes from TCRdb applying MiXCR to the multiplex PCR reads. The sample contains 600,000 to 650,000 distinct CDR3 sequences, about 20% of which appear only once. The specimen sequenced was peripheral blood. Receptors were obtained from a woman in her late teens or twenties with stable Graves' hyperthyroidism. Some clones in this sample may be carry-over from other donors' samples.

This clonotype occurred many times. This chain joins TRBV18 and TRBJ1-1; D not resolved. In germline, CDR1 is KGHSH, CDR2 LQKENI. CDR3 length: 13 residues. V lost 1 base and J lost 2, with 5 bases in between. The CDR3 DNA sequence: TGTGCCAGCTCACCACTCAGTAACACTGAAGCTTTCTTT. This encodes CASSPLSNTEAFF.

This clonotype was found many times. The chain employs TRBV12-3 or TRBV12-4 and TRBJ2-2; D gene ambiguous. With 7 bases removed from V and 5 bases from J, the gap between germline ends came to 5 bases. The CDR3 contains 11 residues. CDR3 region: CASTQTGELFF. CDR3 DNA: TGTGCCAGCACCCAGACCGGGGAGCTGTTTTTT.

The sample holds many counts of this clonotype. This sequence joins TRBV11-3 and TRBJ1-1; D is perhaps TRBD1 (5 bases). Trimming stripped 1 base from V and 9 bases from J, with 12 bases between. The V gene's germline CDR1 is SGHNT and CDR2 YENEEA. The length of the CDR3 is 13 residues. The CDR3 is CASSLGGTDQAFF. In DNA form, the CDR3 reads TGTGCCAGCAGCTTAGGGGGGACTGACCAAGCTTTCTTT. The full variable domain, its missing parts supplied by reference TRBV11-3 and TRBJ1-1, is EAGVVQSPRYKIIEKKQPVAFWCNPISGHNTLYWYLQNLGQGPELLIRYENEEAVDDSQLPKDRFSAERLKGVDSTLKIQPAELGDSAVYLCASSLGGTDQAFFGQGTRLTVV.

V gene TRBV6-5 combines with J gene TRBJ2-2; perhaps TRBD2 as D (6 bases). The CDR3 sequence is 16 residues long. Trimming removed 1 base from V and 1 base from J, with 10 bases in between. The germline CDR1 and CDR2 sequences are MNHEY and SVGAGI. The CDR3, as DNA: TGTGCCAGCAGTTACTTGACTAGACTGAACACCGGGGAGCTGTTTTTT. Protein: CASSYLTRLNTGELFF.

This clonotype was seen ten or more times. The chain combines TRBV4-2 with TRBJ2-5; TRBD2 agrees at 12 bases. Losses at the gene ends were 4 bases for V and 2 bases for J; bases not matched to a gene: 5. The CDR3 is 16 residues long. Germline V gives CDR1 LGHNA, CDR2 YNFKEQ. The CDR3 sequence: CASSPGTSGLQETQYF. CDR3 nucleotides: TGTGCCAGCAGCCCCGGGACTAGCGGGTTGCAAGAGACCCAGTACTTC.